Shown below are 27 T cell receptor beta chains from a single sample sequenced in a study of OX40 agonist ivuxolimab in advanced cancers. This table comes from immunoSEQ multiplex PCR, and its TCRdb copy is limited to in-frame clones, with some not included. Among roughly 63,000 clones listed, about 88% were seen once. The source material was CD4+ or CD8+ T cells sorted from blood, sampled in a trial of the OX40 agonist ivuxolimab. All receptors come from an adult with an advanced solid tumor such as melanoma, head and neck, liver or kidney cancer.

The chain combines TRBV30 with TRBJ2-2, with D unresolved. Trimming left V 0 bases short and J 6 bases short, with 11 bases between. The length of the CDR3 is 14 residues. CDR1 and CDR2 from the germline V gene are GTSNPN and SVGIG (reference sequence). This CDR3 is CAWSVNSWAGELFF. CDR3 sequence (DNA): TGTGCCTGGAGTGTCAATAGTTGGGCCGGGGAGCTGTTTTTT.

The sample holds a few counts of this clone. CDR3 amino acids: CASIPDDQGEKLFF. CDR3 nucleotide sequence: TGTGCCAGCATCCCTGACGATCAGGGTGAAAAACTGTTTTTT. The gene calls are TRBV6-1 and TRBJ1-4, with D perhaps matching TRBD1 (5 bases). Germline CDR1 is MNHNS and CDR2 is SASEGT. The CDR3 contains 14 residues. Trimming removed 7 bases at V and 7 bases at J, with 16 bases between.

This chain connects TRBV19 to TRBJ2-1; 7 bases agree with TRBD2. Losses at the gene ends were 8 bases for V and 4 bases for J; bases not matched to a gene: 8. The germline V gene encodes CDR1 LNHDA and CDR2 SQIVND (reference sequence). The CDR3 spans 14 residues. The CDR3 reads CASQRSGGYNEQFF. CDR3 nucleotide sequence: TGTGCCAGTCAGCGGTCGGGGGGATACAATGAGCAGTTCTTC.

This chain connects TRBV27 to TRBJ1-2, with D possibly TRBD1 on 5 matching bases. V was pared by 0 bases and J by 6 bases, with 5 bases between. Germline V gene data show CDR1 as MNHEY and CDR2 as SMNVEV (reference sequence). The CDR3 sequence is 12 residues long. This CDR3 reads CASSLSGDGYTF. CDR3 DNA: TGTGCCAGCAGTTTATCAGGGGATGGCTACACCTTC.

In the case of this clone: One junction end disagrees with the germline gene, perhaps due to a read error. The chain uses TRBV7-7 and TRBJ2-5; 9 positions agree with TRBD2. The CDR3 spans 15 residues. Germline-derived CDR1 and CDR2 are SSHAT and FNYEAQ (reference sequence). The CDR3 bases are TGTGCTAGCAGCTTTGCGGGGGGGCAGGGAGAGACCCAGTACTTC. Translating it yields CASSFAGGQGETQYF.

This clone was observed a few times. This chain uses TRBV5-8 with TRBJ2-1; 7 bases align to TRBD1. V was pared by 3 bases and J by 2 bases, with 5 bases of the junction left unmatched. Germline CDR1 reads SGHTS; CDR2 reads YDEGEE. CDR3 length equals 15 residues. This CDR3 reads CASSSTGLAYNEQFF. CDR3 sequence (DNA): TGTGCCAGCAGCTCGACAGGGCTAGCCTACAATGAGCAGTTCTTC.

The DNA for the CDR3 is TGTGCCAGTAGTACCAGGGCTAGCGGGGGGTACAATGAGCAGTTCTTC. This sequence encodes CASSTRASGGYNEQFF. The rearrangement links TRBV19 to TRBJ2-1; TRBD2 agrees at 11 bases. The junction had 6 bases not matched to a gene; V was cut back by 4 bases and J by 4 bases. CDR1 and CDR2 from the germline V gene are LNHDA and SQIVND (reference sequence). CDR3 length: 16 residues. Together with reference TRBV19 and TRBJ2-1, the CDR3 gives the full variable domain: DGGITQSPKYLFRKEGQNVTLSCEQNLNHDAMYWYRQDPGQGLRLIYYSQIVNDFQKGDIAEGYSVSREKKESFPLTVTSAQKNPTAFYLCASSTRASGGYNEQFFGPGTRLTVL.

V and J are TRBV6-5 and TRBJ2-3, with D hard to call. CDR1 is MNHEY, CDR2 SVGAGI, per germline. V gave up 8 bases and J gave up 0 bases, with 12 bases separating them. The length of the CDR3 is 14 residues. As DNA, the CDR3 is TGTGCCAGCTCGGTGCTCCCTAGCACAGATACGCAGTATTTT. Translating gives CASSVLPSTDTQYF.

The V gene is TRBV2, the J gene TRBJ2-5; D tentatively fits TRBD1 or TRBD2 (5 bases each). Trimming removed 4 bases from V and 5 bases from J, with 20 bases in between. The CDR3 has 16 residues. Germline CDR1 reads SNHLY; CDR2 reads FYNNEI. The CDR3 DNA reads TGTGCCAGCAGTGTCATGGGACCCACCTCGACGGAGACCCAGTACTTC. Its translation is CASSVMGPTSTETQYF.

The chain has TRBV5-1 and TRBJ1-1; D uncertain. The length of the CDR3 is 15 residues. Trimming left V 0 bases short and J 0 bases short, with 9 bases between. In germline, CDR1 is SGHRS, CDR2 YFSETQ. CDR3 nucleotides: TGCGCCAGCAGCTTGGTGGCAGGATTGAACACTGAAGCTTTCTTT. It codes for CASSLVAGLNTEAFF.

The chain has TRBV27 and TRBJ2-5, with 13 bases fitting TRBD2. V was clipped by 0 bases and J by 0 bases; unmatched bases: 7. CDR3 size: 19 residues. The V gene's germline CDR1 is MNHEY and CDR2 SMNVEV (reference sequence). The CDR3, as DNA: TGTGCCAGCAGTTTATCGAACCGACTAGCGGGGGGATACCAAGAGACCCAGTACTTC. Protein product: CASSLSNRLAGGYQETQYF.

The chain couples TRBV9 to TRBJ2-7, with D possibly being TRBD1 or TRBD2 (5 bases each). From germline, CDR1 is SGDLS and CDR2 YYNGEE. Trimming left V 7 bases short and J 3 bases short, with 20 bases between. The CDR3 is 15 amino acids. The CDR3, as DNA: TGTGCCAGCGCCGCTCGGGAAGGGGATATCTACGAGCAGTACTTC. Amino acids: CASAAREGDIYEQYF.

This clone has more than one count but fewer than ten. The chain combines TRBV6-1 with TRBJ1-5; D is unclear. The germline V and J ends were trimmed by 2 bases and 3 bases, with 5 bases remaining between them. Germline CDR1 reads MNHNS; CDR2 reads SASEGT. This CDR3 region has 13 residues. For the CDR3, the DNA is TGTGCCAGCAGTGAACCGTACAATCAGCCCCAGCATTTT. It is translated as CASSEPYNQPQHF.

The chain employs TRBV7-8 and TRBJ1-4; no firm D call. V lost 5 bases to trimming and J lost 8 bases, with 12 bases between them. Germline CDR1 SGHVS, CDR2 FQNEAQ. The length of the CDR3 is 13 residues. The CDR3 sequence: CASSVSVYEKLFF. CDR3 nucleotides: TGTGCCAGCAGCGTTTCAGTGTACGAAAAACTGTTTTTT.

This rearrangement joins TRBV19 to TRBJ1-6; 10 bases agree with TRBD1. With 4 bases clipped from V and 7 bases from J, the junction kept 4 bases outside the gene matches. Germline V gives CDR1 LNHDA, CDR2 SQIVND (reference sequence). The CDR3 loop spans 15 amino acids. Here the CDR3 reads CASSKPGQGNSPLHF. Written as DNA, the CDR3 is TGTGCCAGTAGTAAACCGGGACAGGGGAATTCACCCCTCCACTTT.

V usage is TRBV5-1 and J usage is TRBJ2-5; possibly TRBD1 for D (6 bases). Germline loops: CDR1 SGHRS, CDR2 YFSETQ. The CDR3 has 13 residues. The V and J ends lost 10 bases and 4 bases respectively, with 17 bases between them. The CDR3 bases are TGCGCCTCTTCGGAAGGGGGTGGAGAGACCCAGTACTTC. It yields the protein CASSEGGGETQYF.

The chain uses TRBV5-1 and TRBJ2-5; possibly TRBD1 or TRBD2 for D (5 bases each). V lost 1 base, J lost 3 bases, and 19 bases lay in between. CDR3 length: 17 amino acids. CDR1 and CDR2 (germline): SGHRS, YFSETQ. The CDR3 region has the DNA TGCGCCAGCAGCTTGCTTACTATGGGACGGGGAAAAGAGACCCAGTACTTC. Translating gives CASSLLTMGRGKETQYF.

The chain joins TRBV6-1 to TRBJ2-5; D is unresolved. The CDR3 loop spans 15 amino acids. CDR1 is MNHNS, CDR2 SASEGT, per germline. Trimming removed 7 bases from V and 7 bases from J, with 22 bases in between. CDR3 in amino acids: CASTPQGPDSGTQYF. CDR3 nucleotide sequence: TGTGCCAGCACCCCCCAAGGACCCGACTCGGGGACCCAGTACTTC.

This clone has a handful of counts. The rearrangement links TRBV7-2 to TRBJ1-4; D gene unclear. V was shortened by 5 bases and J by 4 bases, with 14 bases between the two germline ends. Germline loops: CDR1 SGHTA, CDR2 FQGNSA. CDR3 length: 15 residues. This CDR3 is CASSARSWSNEKLFF. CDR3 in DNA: TGTGCCAGCAGCGCACGTAGCTGGAGTAATGAAAAACTGTTTTTT. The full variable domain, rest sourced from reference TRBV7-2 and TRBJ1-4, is GAGVSQSPSNKVTEKGKDVELRCDPISGHTALYWYRQSLGQGLEFLIYFQGNSAPDKSGLPSDRFSAERTGGSVSTLTIQRTQQEDSAVYLCASSARSWSNEKLFFGSGTQLSVL.

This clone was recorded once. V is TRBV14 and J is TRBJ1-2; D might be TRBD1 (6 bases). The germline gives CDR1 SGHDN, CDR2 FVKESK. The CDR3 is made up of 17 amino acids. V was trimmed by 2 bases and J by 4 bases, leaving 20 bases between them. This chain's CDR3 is CASSQTLVGARSYGYTF. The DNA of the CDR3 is TGTGCCAGCAGCCAAACCCTGGTGGGGGCGCGGAGCTATGGCTACACCTTC.

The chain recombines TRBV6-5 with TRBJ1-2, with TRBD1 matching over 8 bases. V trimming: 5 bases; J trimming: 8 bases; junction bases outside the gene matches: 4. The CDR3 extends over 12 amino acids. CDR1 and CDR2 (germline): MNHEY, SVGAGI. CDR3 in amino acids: CASSQGARGYTF. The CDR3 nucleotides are TGTGCCAGCAGTCAGGGGGCGCGCGGCTACACCTTC.

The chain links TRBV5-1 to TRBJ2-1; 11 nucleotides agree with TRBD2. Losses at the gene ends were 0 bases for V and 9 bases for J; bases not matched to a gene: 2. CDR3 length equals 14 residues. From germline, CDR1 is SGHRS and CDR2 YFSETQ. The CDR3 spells CASSLELAGGEQFF. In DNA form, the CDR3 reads TGCGCCAGCAGCTTGGAGCTAGCGGGAGGTGAGCAGTTCTTC.

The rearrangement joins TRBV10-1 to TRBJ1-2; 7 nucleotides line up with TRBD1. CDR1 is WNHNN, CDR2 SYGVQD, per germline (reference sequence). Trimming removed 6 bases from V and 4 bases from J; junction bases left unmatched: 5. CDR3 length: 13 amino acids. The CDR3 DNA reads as TGCGCCAGCAGCCCCGCAGGGGGCTATGGCTACACCTTC. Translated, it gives CASSPAGGYGYTF.

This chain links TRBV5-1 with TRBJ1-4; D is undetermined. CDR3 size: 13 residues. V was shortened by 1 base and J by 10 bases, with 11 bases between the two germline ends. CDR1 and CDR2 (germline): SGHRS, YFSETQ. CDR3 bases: TGCGCCAGCAGCTTGAGGAGGGAGGCAAAACTGTTTTTT. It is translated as CASSLRREAKLFF. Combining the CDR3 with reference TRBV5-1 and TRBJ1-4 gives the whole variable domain KAGVTQTPRYLIKTRGQQVTLSCSPISGHRSVSWYQQTPGQGLQFLFEYFSETQRNKGNFPGRFSGRQFSNSRSEMNVSTLELGDSALYLCASSLRREAKLFFGSGTQLSVL.

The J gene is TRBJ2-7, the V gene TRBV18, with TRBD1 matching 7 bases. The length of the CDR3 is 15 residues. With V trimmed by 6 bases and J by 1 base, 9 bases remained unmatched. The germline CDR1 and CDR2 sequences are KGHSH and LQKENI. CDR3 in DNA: TGTGCCAGCTCGCCCCGGGACAGACTATCCTACGAGCAGTACTTC. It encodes CASSPRDRLSYEQYF.

The CDR3 loop reads CASSRGDRGNLNTEAFF. CDR3 in DNA: TGTGCCAGTAGTAGGGGGGACAGGGGAAACCTGAACACTGAAGCTTTCTTT. The rearrangement uses TRBV19 and TRBJ1-1; TRBD1 aligns across 10 bases. Germline CDR1 LNHDA, CDR2 SQIVND (reference sequence). The V gene end was trimmed by 4 bases and the J gene end by 0 bases; junction bases not matched to a gene: 8. This CDR3 region has 17 residues.

Here the CDR3 DNA reads TGTGCCAGCAGCCCTTCGTCTCGTGCGGCCGGGGAGCTGTTTTTT. It translates to CASSPSSRAAGELFF. This chain connects TRBV7-2 to TRBJ2-2; no firm D call. CDR3 size: 15 residues. The V end was cut by 5 bases, the J end by 6 bases, with 16 bases between. The germline V gene encodes CDR1 SGHTA and CDR2 FQGNSA.